The clone carrying this TCR beta chain was seen many times. What it binds is unknown. The sample is drawn from a study of T cells after yellow fever vaccination. On the study more broadly: Preparation of fractions with low cell numbers was performed using SMART-Seq v4 Ultra Low Input.

5'RACE template switching added a universal primer site and UMIs to TCR cDNA. From the 5' RACE reads, TCRdb called clonotypes with MiXCR, one entry per CDR3 protein. Of some 670,000 distinct CDR3 sequences in the sample, more than 9% were seen once. General study points: After the booster, approximately 96% of CD4 and more than 75% of CD8 primary-response clones were re-detected. Of the clonotypes, a small share occurred in both CD4 and CD8 compartments.

The specimen comprised PBMCs, sampled on the day of the yellow fever booster vaccination. This clonotype originated in a man aged 25-45 years who received the YFV17D yellow fever vaccine.

The CDR3 protein is CASSTGRLYEQYF. The CDR3 DNA sequence: TGCGCCAGCAGCACGGGACGGCTCTACGAGCAGTACTTC. The gene calls are TRBV5-1 and TRBJ2-7; D tentatively fits TRBD1 or TRBD2 (5 bases each). The CDR3 length is 13 residues. The ends were cut back, 4 bases at V and 3 bases at J, with 11 bases in the middle. Per germline, CDR1 SGHRS and CDR2 YFSETQ.